Sequencing of this TCR beta chain was carried out in a study of response to subunit inactivated influenza vaccine. TCRdb processed the RT-PCR reads anew with MiXCR; each CDR3 protein has one entry. The table has about 700,000 distinct CDR3 sequences, approximately 14% seen once. The CDR3 totals 15 residues. V lost 5 bases, J lost 5 bases, and 17 bases lay in between. Study-level findings and limits: It was the authors' suggestion that each seasonal influenza vaccination recruits few new T cells.

A remark on this clonotype: As yet, its antigen is unknown.

The source is a man aged 45-60 years who received an inactivated influenza vaccine. Source: PBMCs from blood, taken 14 to 15 days before vaccination. V usage is TRBV12-3 or TRBV12-4 and J usage is TRBJ2-3, with D perhaps TRBD1 (6 bases). The CDR3 protein is CASSARDQGIDTQYF. In nucleotides, the CDR3 is TGTGCCAGCAGTGCCCGGGACCAGGGGATAGATACGCAGTATTTT.